This is a list of T cell receptor beta chains from one sample in a study of blood T cell repertoires in COVID-19. Assay: immunoSEQ multiplex PCR; the TCRdb copy retains only in-frame clones and omits some. The data show approximately 140,000 clones, approximately 87% seen once. The sequenced sample consisted of peripheral blood. These receptors all come from a woman in her thirties or forties with acute or convalescent COVID-19. Both conserved end residues are part of each CDR3. The D gene is left open where the match is weak. For some rows the clone size is stated as once, few or many, or as a class when expanded; others skip it.

DNA,CDR3,J,size,D,length,V
TGTGCCAGCAGTGGGACTAGCGGGAGTTCCCCCTACGAGCAGTACTTC,CASSGTSGSSPYEQYF,TRBJ2-7,-,TRBD2,16,TRBV6-1
TGTGCCAGCAAAGGGCGGGGGTCGGCCTATAATTCACCCCTCCACTTT,CASKGRGSAYNSPLHF,TRBJ1-6,-,-,16,TRBV2
TGCGCCAGCAGCCCGAGCGGGGCGAGCTCTGGGGCCAACGTCCTGACTTTC,CASSPSGASSGANVLTF,TRBJ2-6,once,TRBD2,17,TRBV4-1
TGTGCCAGCAGTCGGGGGTCACCGGGAGCAGAGACCCAGTACTTC,CASSRGSPGAETQYF,TRBJ2-5,-,-,15,TRBV6-2/TRBV6-3
TGTGCCATCATGGGGACTTCATTGGTACAGGATTTT,CAIMGTSLVQDF,TRBJ1-3,-,-,12,TRBV10-3
TGCGCCAGCAGCTTGGAAGCCCAGGAGGTCCTCTATGGCTACACCTTC,CASSLEAQEVLYGYTF,TRBJ1-2,-,-,16,TRBV5-1
TGTGCCAGCAGTGGGTTTACCGGGACACTCCCTAGACCCTACGAGCAGTACTTC,CASSGFTGTLPRPYEQYF,TRBJ2-7,-,-,18,TRBV2
TGTGCCAGCTCACCACATCAGGGAACGTACGAGCAGTACTTC,CASSPHQGTYEQYF,TRBJ2-7,-,-,14,TRBV18
TGTGCCAGCGTAACACTAGCGGGGTGGGCCGGGGAGCTGTTTTTT,CASVTLAGWAGELFF,TRBJ2-2,-,TRBD2,15,TRBV2
TGTGCCAGCAGCGTGGGACTCTCCTCCTACGAGCAGTACTTC,CASSVGLSSYEQYF,TRBJ2-7,-,-,14,TRBV9
TGCGCCAGCAGCCAAGATTGGCCACGGAACACTGAAGCTTTCTTT,CASSQDWPRNTEAFF,TRBJ1-1,-,-,15,TRBV4-1
TGTGCCAGCTCACCGAGACAGGGTCGGCCCGGGGAGCTGTTTTTT,CASSPRQGRPGELFF,TRBJ2-2,-,TRBD1,15,TRBV18
TGTGCCAGCAGCTCGACAGGGTTCTACGAGCAGTACTTC,CASSSTGFYEQYF,TRBJ2-7,once,TRBD1,13,TRBV5-6
TGTGCCAGCAGCCTGGGGGCCGGGGGCGGGGAGCTGTTTTTT,CASSLGAGGGELFF,TRBJ2-2,-,-,14,TRBV5-4
TGTGCCACAGTCCGGACAGCAAACACTGAAGCTTTCTTT,CATVRTANTEAFF,TRBJ1-1,-,-,13,TRBV18
TGTGCCAGCAGTGGAATATCGGGGGGGGGCCCTTACTACGAGCAGTACTTC,CASSGISGGGPYYEQYF,TRBJ2-7,-,TRBD2,17,TRBV2
TGTGCCAGCAGTTTTCTAGGACAGGTTTTTTATGGCTACACCTTC,CASSFLGQVFYGYTF,TRBJ1-2,-,TRBD1,15,TRBV28
TGTGCCAGTGGGGACAGAATGACCCAGTACTTC,CASGDRMTQYF,TRBJ2-5,-,TRBD1,11,TRBV19
TGTGCCAGCAGCTTGGGGGAGGGCGGGGAGCTGTTTTTT,CASSLGEGGELFF,TRBJ2-2,-,TRBD2,13,TRBV11-1
TGTGCCACCAGCAGAGAACAGGGGTCCTCCTACGAGCAGTACTTC,CATSREQGSSYEQYF,TRBJ2-7,-,TRBD1,15,TRBV15
TGCGCCAGCAGCCCGGCCAACAGGGAAGGTGAAGCTTTCTTT,CASSPANREGEAFF,TRBJ1-1,-,-,14,TRBV5-1
TGTGCCAGCAGCTTAGGTGGAGATCAGCCCCAGCATTTT,CASSLGGDQPQHF,TRBJ1-5,-,-,13,TRBV7-2
TGTGCCAGCAGCTTATATTCAGGGAGGGATTCACCCCTCCACTTT,CASSLYSGRDSPLHF,TRBJ1-6,-,-,15,TRBV7-3
TGTGCCAGCAGGGCCCTTGCAGGGTCTTACAATGAGCAGTTCTTC,CASRALAGSYNEQFF,TRBJ2-1,-,-,15,TRBV2
TGTGCCAGCTCATCGCTAGCGGGAGAGCATGAGCAGTTCTTC,CASSSLAGEHEQFF,TRBJ2-1,-,TRBD2,14,TRBV18
TGTGCCAGCAGTTACAGAGGTTGGGGCTACACCTTC,CASSYRGWGYTF,TRBJ1-2,-,-,12,TRBV6-5
TGTGCCAGCAGTCCCCGACAGGGCCCAACCCCGTATGGCTACACCTTC,CASSPRQGPTPYGYTF,TRBJ1-2,-,TRBD1,16,TRBV28
TGTGCCAGCAGCCCCCACCGGGACACCACAGATACGCAGTATTTT,CASSPHRDTTDTQYF,TRBJ2-3,-,-,15,TRBV7-2